These 2 T cell receptor beta chains originate from one sample sequenced in a study of tumor-infiltrating lymphocytes in primary liver carcinoma. Reverse transcription of 500 to 650 ng total RNA with a constant-region primer produced TCR beta cDNA. The TCR beta library was amplified through three nested multiplex PCR rounds in a modified ARM-PCR procedure. TRBV1-TRBV30 forward and Cbeta reverse primers drove the first two approximately 11-cycle rounds. TCRdb redid the calling of the multiplex PCR reads with MiXCR, one entry per CDR3 protein. Of roughly 86,000 distinct CDR3 sequences in the sample, around 68% were seen once. Starting material for RNA and DNA co-extraction consisted of roughly 19-34 mg of unsorted bulk tissue. Sequenced: tumor-adjacent normal liver tissue. Every receptor here comes from a man in his forties with primary liver carcinoma and hepatitis B virus infection.

At least ten counts were recorded for this clonotype. This chain connects TRBV6-5 to TRBJ2-7, with 14 nucleotides matching TRBD2. This CDR3 is built from 16 residues. Germline CDR1 is MNHEY and CDR2 is SVGAGI. J was trimmed by 4 bases and V by 9 bases; bases with no gene match: 11. The CDR3 protein is CASGSGTSGRRYEQYF. The DNA of the CDR3 is TGTGCCAGTGGCTCCGGGACTAGCGGGAGAAGGTACGAGCAGTACTTC.

CDR3 protein: CASSLTYSVRTQYF. The CDR3 DNA follows: TGTGCCAGCAGCTTAACGTACTCAGTTCGGACCCAGTACTTC. The chain recombines TRBV11-2 with TRBJ2-5, with unresolved D. The CDR3 is 14 residues long. V lost 2 bases and J 7 bases, leaving 14 bases between the germline ends. The V gene's germline CDR1 is SGHAT and CDR2 FQNNGV.